The rows below give T cell receptor beta chains drawn from one sample of a study of cytomegalovirus exposure and HLA in healthy donors. Here immunoSEQ multiplex PCR was the method, and the copy in TCRdb shows in-frame clones only, minus some. This table has 100,000 to 150,000 clones, 15% to 20% appearing once. What was sequenced was PBMCs. These receptors were obtained from a female donor in good health and CMV-seropositive. Each CDR3 is given with its conserved first and last residue. Not all rows give a size; the values are once, few, many and, for expanded clones, a class.

V gene	J gene	clone size	CDR3 protein
TRBV23-1	TRBJ2-1	-	CASSQSGQVYNEQFF
TRBV28	TRBJ2-5	-	CASSWTSGSRKTQYF
TRBV28	TRBJ2-1	-	CASSESGYNEQFF
TRBV9	TRBJ2-5	-	CASSATGETQYF
TRBV5-1	TRBJ2-3	-	CASSVGGGGQYF
TRBV28	TRBJ1-2	-	CASRTGTNYGYTF
TRBV6-1	-	-	CASSDLPDRGLSYEQYF
TRBV9	TRBJ2-3	few	CASSVRQGPLGTDTQYF
TRBV7-2	TRBJ1-1	-	CASIPGLLFLTEAFF
TRBV10-3	TRBJ2-7	-	CAISRTIPGQGPNEQYF
TRBV5-6	TRBJ2-7	few	CASSSRGSSYEQYF
TRBV29-1	TRBJ2-3	-	CSVGRDRATDTQYF
TRBV15	TRBJ2-3	few	CATSTLKTKRRTDTQYF
TRBV27	TRBJ2-1	-	CASSPGTGGSNEQFF
TRBV5-1	TRBJ2-7	-	CASSLFYEQYF
TRBV5-1	TRBJ2-7	few	CASSLVASTTYEQYF
TRBV4-2	TRBJ2-5	-	CASSQERGGGAETQYF
TRBV18	TRBJ2-1	few	CASSPMRGKFF
TRBV6-1	TRBJ1-5	-	CASRARGEANQPQHF
TRBV7-8	TRBJ1-5	-	CASSRLQGGPVQPQHF
TRBV13	TRBJ2-1	-	CASSPSRLGYNEQFF
TRBV7-8	TRBJ2-3	few	CASSFREGDTQYF
TRBV4-1	TRBJ1-5	-	CASSRNDRDAGQPQHF
TRBV7-9	TRBJ1-3	few	CASRLQGMDRNTIYF
TRBV6-1	TRBJ2-5	-	CASSEAIFGGGYQETQYF
TRBV25-1	TRBJ2-1	few	CASSDSRGDYNEQFF
TRBV6-5	TRBJ2-2	few	CASSYETTGSGELFF
TRBV30	TRBJ2-6	-	CAWTGSRLSGANVLTF
TRBV6-1	TRBJ2-7	-	CASSPDRWSYEQYF
TRBV10-1	TRBJ2-3	-	CASSESSGTDTQYF
TRBV28	TRBJ1-2	-	CASNGQRHAGGWWYGYTF
TRBV4-1	TRBJ2-1	-	CASSQDGQGYNEQFF
TRBV7-7	TRBJ2-5	-	CASSLASSVRVGETQYF
TRBV27	TRBJ2-7	-	CASSLWGAGGAGLYEQYF
TRBV7-9	TRBJ1-1	few	CASSLGQGNTEAFF